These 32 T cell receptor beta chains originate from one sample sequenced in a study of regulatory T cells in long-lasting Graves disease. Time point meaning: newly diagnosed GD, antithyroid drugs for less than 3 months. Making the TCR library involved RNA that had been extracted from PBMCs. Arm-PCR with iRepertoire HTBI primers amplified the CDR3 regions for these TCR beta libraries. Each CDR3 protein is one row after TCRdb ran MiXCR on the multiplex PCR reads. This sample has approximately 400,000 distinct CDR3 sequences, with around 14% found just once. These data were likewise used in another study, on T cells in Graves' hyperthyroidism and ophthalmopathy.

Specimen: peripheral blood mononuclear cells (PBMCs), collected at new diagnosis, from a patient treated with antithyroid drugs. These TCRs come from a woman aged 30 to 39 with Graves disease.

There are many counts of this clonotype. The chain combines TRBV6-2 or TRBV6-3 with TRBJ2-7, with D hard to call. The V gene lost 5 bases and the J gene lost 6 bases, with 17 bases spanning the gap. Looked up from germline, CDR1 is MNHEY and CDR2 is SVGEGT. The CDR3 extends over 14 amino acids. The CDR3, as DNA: TGTGCCAGCAGTGAAGGCCCTGTAGGACGCGAGCAGTACTTC. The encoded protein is CASSEGPVGREQYF.

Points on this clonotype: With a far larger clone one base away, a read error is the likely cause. The CDR3 sequence: CASSGQDLTYEQYF. The CDR3 DNA is TGTGCCAGCAGCGGACAGGACTTGACCTACGAGCAGTACTTC. V gene TRBV11-3 combines with J gene TRBJ2-7; 7 bases agree with TRBD1. The CDR3 totals 14 residues. J gave up 2 bases and V 5 bases, and 6 bases lay outside the gene matches. CDR1 is SGHNT, CDR2 YENEEA, per germline. Filled out from reference TRBV11-3 and TRBJ2-7, the complete variable domain reads EAGVVQSPRYKIIEKKQPVAFWCNPISGHNTLYWYLQNLGQGPELLIRYENEEAVDDSQLPKDRFSAERLKGVDSTLKIQPAELGDSAVYLCASSGQDLTYEQYFGPGTRLTVT.

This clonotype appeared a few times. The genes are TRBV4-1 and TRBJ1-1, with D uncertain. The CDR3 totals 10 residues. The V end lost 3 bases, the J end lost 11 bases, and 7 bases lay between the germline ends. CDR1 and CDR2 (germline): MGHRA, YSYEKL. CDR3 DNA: TGCGCCAGCAGCCAGACGCGGGCTTTCTTT. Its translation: CASSQTRAFF.

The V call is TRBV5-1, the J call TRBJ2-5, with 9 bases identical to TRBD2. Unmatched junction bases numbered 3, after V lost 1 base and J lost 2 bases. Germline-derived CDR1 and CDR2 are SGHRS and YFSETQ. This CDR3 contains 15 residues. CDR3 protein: CASSLLAGGQETQYF. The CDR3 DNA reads TGCGCCAGCAGCTTGTTGGCGGGAGGGCAAGAGACCCAGTACTTC.

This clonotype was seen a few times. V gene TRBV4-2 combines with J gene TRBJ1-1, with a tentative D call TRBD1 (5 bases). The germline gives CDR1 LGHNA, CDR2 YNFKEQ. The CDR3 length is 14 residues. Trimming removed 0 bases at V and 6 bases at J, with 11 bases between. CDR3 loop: CASSQDWGDPEAFF. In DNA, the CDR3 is TGTGCCAGCAGCCAAGACTGGGGGGATCCTGAAGCTTTCTTT.

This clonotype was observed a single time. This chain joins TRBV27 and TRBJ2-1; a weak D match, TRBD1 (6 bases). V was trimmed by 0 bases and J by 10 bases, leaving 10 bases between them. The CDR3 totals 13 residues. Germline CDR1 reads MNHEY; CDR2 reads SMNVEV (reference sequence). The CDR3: CASSLSRDIEQFF. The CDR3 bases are TGTGCCAGCAGTTTATCCAGGGACATCGAGCAGTTCTTC.

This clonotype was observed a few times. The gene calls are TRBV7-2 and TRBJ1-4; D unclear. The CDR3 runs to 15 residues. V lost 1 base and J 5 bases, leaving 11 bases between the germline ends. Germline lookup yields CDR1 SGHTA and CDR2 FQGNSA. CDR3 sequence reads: CASSLGASRNEKLFF. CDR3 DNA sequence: TGTGCCAGCAGCTTAGGCGCCAGCCGGAATGAAAAACTGTTTTTT.

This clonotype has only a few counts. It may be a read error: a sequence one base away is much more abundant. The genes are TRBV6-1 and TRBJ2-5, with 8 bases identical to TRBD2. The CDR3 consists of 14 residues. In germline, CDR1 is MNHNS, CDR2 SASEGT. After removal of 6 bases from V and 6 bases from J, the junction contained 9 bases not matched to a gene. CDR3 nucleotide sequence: TGTGCCAGCAGCGCCGGTCGGGAGGGGAAGACCCAGTACTTC. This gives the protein CASSAGREGKTQYF.

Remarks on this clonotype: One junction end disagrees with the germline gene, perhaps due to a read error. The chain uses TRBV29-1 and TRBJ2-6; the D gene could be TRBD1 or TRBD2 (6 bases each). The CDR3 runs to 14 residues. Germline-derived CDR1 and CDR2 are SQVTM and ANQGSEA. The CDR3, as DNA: TGCAGCGTTCTTACAGGGACTGGGGCCAACGTCCCGACTTTC. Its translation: CSVLTGTGANVPTF.

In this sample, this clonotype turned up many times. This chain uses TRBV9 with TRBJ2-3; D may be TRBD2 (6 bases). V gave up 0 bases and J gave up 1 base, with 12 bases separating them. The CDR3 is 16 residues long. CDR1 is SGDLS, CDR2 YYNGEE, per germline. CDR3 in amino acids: CASSVAEGTGTDTQYF. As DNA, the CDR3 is TGTGCCAGCAGCGTAGCGGAGGGTACGGGCACAGATACGCAGTATTTT.

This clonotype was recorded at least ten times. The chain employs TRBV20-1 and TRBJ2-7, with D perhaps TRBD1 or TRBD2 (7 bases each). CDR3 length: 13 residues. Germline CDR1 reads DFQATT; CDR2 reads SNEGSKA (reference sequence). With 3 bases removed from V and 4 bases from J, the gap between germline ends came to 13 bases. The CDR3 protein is CSARYRGGYEQYF. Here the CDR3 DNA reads TGCAGTGCTAGGTACAGGGGAGGGTACGAGCAGTACTTC.

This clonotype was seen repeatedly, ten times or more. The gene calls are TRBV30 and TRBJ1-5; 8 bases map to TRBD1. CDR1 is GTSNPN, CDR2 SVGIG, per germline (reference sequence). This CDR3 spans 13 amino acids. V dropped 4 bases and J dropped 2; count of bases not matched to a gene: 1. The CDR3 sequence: CAWTGGGNQPQHF. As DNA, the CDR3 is TGTGCCTGGACAGGGGGCGGCAATCAGCCCCAGCATTTT. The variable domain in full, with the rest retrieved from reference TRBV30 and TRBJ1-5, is SQTIHQWPATLVQPVGSPLSLECTVEGTSNPNLYWYRQAAGRGLQLLFYSVGIGQISSEVPQNLSASRPQDRQFILSSKKLLLSDSGFYLCAWTGGGNQPQHFGDGTRLSIL.

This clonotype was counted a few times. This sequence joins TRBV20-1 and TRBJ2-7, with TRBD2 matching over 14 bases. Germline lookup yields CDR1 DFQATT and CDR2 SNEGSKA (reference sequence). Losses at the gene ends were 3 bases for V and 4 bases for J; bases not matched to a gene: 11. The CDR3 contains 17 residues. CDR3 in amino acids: CSASPGLAGGVWYEQYF. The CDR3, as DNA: TGCAGTGCTAGTCCTGGACTAGCGGGAGGAGTTTGGTACGAGCAGTACTTC.

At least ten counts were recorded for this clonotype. CDR3 bases: TGTGCCAGCAGCCAGCGGGAGGACCCGTACAATGAGCAGTTCTTC. As protein: CASSQREDPYNEQFF. The rearrangement links TRBV12-3 or TRBV12-4 to TRBJ2-1, with 9 bases identical to TRBD2. J gave up 4 bases and V 6 bases, and 7 bases lay outside the gene matches. This CDR3 region has 15 residues.

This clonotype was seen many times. Here the CDR3 reads CSAREGQEFLYGYTF. The CDR3 DNA follows: TGCAGTGCTAGAGAAGGTCAGGAATTTCTCTATGGCTACACCTTC. V usage is TRBV20-1 and J usage is TRBJ1-2, with no clear D. V lost 0 bases and J 4 bases, leaving 15 bases between the germline ends. CDR1 and CDR2 (germline): DFQATT, SNEGSKA (reference sequence). The CDR3 is 15 residues long.

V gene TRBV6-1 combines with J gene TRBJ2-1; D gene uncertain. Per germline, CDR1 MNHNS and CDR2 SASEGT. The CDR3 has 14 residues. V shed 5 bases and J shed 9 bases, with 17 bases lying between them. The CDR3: CASSPLPGVTEQFF. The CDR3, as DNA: TGTGCCAGCAGTCCTCTCCCTGGGGTAACTGAGCAGTTCTTC.

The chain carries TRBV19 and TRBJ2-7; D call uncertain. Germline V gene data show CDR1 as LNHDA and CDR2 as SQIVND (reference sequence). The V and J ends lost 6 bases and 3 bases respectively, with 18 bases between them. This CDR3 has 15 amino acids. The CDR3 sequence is CASSAQLSGSYEQYF. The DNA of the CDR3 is TGTGCCAGTAGCGCCCAGCTTTCTGGCAGCTACGAGCAGTACTTC.

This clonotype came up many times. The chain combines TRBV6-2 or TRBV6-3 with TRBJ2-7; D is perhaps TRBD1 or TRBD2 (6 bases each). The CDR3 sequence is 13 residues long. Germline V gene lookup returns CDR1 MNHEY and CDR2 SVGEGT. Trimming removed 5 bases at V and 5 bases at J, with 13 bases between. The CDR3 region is CASSRPGANEQYF. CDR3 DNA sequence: TGTGCCAGCAGTCGTCCGGGGGCGAACGAGCAGTACTTC.

For the CDR3, the DNA is TGCGCCAGCAGTGGATGGGTTAGCGGTGCAGGCTACGAGCAGTACTTC. Protein product: CASSGWVSGAGYEQYF. This rearrangement joins TRBV10-1 to TRBJ2-7, with D possibly being TRBD2 (6 bases). The V end lost 4 bases, the J end lost 3 bases, and 19 bases lay between the germline ends. The germline gives CDR1 WNHNN, CDR2 SYGVQD (reference sequence). This CDR3 comprises 16 residues.

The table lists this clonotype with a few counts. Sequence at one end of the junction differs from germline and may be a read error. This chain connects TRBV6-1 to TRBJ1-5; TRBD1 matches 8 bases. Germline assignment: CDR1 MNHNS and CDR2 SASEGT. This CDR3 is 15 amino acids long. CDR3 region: CASSGTGPVNQPQLF. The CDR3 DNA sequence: TGTGCCAGCAGTGGGACAGGGCCGGTGAATCAGCCCCAGCTTTTT.

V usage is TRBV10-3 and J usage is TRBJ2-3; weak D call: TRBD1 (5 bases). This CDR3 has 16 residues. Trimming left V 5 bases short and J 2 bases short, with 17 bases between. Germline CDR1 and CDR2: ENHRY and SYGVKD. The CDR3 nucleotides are TGTGCCATCAGTCCGACAGTTCTCGACCCCACAGATACGCAGTATTTT. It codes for CAISPTVLDPTDTQYF.

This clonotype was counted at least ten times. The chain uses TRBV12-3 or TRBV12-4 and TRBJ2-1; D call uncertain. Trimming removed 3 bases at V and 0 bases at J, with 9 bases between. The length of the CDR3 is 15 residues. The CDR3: CASSFGQDSYNEQFF. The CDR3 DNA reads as TGTGCCAGCAGTTTTGGGCAGGACTCCTACAATGAGCAGTTCTTC.

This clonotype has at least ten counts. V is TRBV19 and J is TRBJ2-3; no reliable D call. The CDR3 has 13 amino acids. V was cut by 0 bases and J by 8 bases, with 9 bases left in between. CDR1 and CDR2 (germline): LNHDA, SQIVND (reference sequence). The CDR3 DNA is TGTGCCAGTAGTATAGATCGGCAAGGTACGCAGTATTTT. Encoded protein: CASSIDRQGTQYF. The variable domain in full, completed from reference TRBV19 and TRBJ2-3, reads DGGITQSPKYLFRKEGQNVTLSCEQNLNHDAMYWYRQDPGQGLRLIYYSQIVNDFQKGDIAEGYSVSREKKESFPLTVTSAQKNPTAFYLCASSIDRQGTQYFGPGTRLTVL.

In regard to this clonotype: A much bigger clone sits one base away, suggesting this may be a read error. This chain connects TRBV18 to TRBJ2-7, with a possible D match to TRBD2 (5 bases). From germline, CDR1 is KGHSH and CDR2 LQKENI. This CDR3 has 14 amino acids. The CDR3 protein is CASSPLDSSYEQCF. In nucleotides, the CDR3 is TGTGCCAGCTCACCCCTGGACTCCTCCTACGAGCAGTGCTTC.

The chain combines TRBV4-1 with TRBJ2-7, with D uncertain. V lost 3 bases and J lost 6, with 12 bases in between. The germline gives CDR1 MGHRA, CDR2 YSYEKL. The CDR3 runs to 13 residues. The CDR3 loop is CASSHRVPSEQYF. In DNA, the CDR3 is TGCGCCAGCAGCCACCGGGTCCCCTCCGAGCAGTACTTC.

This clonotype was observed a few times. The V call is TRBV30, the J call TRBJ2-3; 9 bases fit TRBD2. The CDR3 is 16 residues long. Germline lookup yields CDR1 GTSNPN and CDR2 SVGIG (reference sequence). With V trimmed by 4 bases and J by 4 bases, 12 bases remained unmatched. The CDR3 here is CAWTLAGALRADTQYF. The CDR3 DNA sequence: TGTGCCTGGACCTTAGCGGGGGCCCTACGGGCAGATACGCAGTATTTT.

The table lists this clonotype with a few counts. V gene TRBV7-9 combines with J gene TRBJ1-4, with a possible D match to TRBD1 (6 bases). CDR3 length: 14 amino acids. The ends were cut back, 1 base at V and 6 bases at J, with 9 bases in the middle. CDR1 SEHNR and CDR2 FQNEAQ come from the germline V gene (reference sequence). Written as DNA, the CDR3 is TGTGCCAGCAGCTTAGTTGCAGGGGATGAAAAACTGTTTTTT. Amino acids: CASSLVAGDEKLFF.

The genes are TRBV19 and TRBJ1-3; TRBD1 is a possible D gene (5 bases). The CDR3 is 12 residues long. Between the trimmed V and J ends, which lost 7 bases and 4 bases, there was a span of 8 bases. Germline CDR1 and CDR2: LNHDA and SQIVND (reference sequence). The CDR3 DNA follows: TGTGCCAGTATGGGGGAAGGAAACACCATATATTTT. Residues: CASMGEGNTIYF. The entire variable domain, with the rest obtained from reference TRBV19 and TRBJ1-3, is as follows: DGGITQSPKYLFRKEGQNVTLSCEQNLNHDAMYWYRQDPGQGLRLIYYSQIVNDFQKGDIAEGYSVSREKKESFPLTVTSAQKNPTAFYLCASMGEGNTIYFGEGSWLTVV.

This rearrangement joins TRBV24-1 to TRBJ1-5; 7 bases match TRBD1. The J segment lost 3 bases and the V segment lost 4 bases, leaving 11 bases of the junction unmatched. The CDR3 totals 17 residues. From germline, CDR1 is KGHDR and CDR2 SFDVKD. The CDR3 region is CATSDPLGTAINQPQHF. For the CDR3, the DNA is TGTGCCACCAGTGACCCGTTGGGGACAGCCATCAATCAGCCCCAGCATTTT.

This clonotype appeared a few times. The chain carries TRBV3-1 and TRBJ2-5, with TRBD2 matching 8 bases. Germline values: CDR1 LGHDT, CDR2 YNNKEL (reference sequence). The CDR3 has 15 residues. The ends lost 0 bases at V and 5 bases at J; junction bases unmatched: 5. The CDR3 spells CASSQEQRGWETQYF. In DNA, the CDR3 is TGTGCCAGCAGCCAAGAGCAGCGGGGGTGGGAGACCCAGTACTTC.

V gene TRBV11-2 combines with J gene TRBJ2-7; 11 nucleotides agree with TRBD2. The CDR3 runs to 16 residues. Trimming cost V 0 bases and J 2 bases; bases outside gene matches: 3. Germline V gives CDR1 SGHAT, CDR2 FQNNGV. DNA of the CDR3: TGTGCCAGCAGCTTAGAACTAGCGGGAGTCCCCTACGAGCAGTACTTC. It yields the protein CASSLELAGVPYEQYF.

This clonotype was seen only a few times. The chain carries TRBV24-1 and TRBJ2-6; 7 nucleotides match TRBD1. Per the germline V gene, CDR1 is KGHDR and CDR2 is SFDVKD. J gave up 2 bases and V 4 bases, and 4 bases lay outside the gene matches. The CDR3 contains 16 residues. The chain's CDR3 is CATSDFDRAGANVLTF. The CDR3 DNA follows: TGTGCCACCAGTGACTTTGACAGGGCTGGGGCCAACGTCCTGACTTTC.